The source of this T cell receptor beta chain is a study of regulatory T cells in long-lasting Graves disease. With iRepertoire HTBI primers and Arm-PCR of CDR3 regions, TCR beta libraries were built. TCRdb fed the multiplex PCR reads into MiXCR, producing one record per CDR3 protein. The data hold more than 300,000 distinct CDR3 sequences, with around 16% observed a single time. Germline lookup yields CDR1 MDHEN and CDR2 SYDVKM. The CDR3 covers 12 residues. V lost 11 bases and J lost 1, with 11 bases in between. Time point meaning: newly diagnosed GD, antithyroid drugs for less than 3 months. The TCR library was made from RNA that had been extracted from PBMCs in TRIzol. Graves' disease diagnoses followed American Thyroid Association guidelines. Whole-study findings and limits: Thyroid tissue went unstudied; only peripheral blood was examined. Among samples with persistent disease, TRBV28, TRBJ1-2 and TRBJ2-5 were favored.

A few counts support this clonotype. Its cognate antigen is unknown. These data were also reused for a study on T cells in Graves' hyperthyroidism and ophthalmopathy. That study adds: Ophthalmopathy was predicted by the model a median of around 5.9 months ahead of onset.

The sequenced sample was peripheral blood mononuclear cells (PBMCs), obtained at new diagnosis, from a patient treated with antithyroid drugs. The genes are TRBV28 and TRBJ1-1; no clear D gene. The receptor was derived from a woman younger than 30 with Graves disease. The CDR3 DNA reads TGTGCCTCAACCCCGGGGAACACTGAAGCTTTCTTT. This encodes CASTPGNTEAFF.